This T cell receptor beta chain derives from a study of blood T cell repertoires in COVID-19. This CDR3 contains 12 residues. V lost 9 bases, J lost 8 bases, and 4 bases stayed unmatched. Germline CDR1 and CDR2: KGHDR and SFDVKD. Some clones are missing from TCRdb's copy, which holds only in-frame ones; the method was immunoSEQ multiplex PCR. The sample includes fewer than 500,000 clones, roughly 90% of them seen just once. Sequenced material: peripheral blood. This receptor was obtained from a man aged 18 to 30 with COVID-19, enrolled during active disease. V is TRBV24-1 and J is TRBJ2-1; 9 bases match TRBD1. CDR3 nucleotide sequence: TGTGCCACCGGGGACAGGGAAGATGAGCAGTTCTTC. Encoded protein: CATGDREDEQFF.